This passage covers 25 T cell receptor beta chains from one sample sequenced in a study of cytomegalovirus exposure and HLA in healthy donors. Both 60 Vbeta primers and 13 Jbeta primers went into the PCR. Produced via immunoSEQ multiplex PCR; TCRdb's table is partial and in-frame only. The sample shows 200,000 to 250,000 clones, roughly 84% of them seen only once. The source material was PBMCs. These receptors came from a middle-aged man in good health and CMV-seronegative.

V gene TRBV7-9 combines with J gene TRBJ2-7, with 9 bases fitting TRBD2. V lost 7 bases to trimming and J lost 4 bases; unmatched junction nucleotides: 8. The germline V gene encodes CDR1 SEHNR and CDR2 FQNEAQ (reference sequence). The CDR3 spans 14 residues. DNA for the CDR3: TGTGCCAGCATCGATAGCGGGAGTGGGTACGAGCAGTACTTC. Protein: CASIDSGSGYEQYF.

This CDR3 reads CASSLAGAHEQYF. As DNA, the CDR3 is TGTGCCAGCAGCTTAGCGGGAGCACACGAGCAGTACTTC. The V call is TRBV5-5, the J call TRBJ2-7; 8 nucleotides match TRBD2. The CDR3 extends over 13 amino acids. Unmatched junction bases numbered 3, after V lost 2 bases and J lost 5 bases. Germline V gene lookup returns CDR1 SGHKS and CDR2 YYEKEE (reference sequence). Filled out from reference TRBV5-5 and TRBJ2-7, the complete variable domain reads DAGVTQSPTHLIKTRGQQVTLRCSPISGHKSVSWYQQVLGQGPQFIFQYYEKEERGRGNFPDRFSARQFPNYSSELNVNALLLGDSALYLCASSLAGAHEQYFGPGTRLTVT.

The CDR3 sequence: CAIRPTGDSQGAFF. Here the CDR3 DNA reads TGTGCCATCCGACCGACAGGGGACTCCCAGGGGGCTTTCTTT. The chain employs TRBV6-5 and TRBJ1-1; 8 bases are a match to TRBD1. From germline, CDR1 is MNHEY and CDR2 SVGAGI. The ends lost 10 bases at V and 11 bases at J; junction bases unmatched: 18. The length of the CDR3 is 14 residues.

The CDR3 protein is CASSYPSSTGYGYTF. In nucleotides, the CDR3 is TGTGCCAGCAGTTACCCTTCTTCGACGGGCTATGGCTACACCTTC. This rearrangement joins TRBV6-5 to TRBJ1-2; D is ambiguous. With 2 bases removed from V and 4 bases from J, the gap between germline ends came to 14 bases. The germline V gene encodes CDR1 MNHEY and CDR2 SVGAGI. The CDR3 totals 15 residues.

Here the CDR3 DNA reads TGTGCCAGCAGTTTAGGGCAGGGTGCTGGCTACACCTTC. This codes for CASSLGQGAGYTF. The chain links TRBV27 to TRBJ1-2; tentative D call: TRBD1 (5 bases). Trimming pared 2 bases from V and 7 bases from J, leaving 11 bases between. CDR1 MNHEY and CDR2 SMNVEV come from the germline V gene (reference sequence). The CDR3 loop spans 13 amino acids.

The J gene is TRBJ2-5, the V gene TRBV15; 16 bases are a match to TRBD2. This CDR3 spans 20 amino acids. CDR1 LNHNV and CDR2 YYDKDF come from the germline V gene (reference sequence). V was pared by 1 base and J by 5 bases, with 13 bases of the junction left unmatched. CDR3 in amino acids: CATSRGTSGTSGRAGETQYF. DNA of the CDR3: TGTGCCACCAGCAGAGGAACCTCCGGGACTAGCGGGAGGGCCGGGGAGACCCAGTACTTC.

The chain recombines TRBV19 with TRBJ1-2, with a tentative D call TRBD1 (5 bases). This CDR3 has 17 residues. The V gene lost 6 bases and the J gene lost 1 base, with 21 bases spanning the gap. Germline V gives CDR1 LNHDA, CDR2 SQIVND (reference sequence). The CDR3 region is CASSPGGGSPYNYGYTF. As DNA, the CDR3 is TGTGCCAGTAGCCCCGGCGGGGGGAGTCCCTATAACTATGGCTACACCTTC.

This sequence joins TRBV18 and TRBJ2-5; D remains unclear. The CDR3 length is 15 residues. Germline CDR1 KGHSH, CDR2 LQKENI. Trimming removed 3 bases from V and 0 bases from J, with 11 bases in between. In DNA, the CDR3 is TGTGCCAGCTCACCCTCGGTCAGGTACCAAGAGACCCAGTACTTC. Translated, it gives CASSPSVRYQETQYF.

This rearrangement joins TRBV5-1 to TRBJ1-3; possibly TRBD1 for D (5 bases). The CDR3 is made up of 13 amino acids. V gave up 4 bases and J gave up 8 bases, with 13 bases separating them. Germline V gene data show CDR1 as SGHRS and CDR2 as YFSETQ. CDR3 region: CASSPGGGDTIYF. Written as DNA, the CDR3 is TGCGCCAGCAGCCCCGGCGGGGGTGACACCATATATTTT.

The CDR3: CATSRVGGFETQYF. The DNA for the CDR3 is TGTGCCACCAGCAGAGTTGGAGGGTTTGAGACCCAGTACTTC. The chain joins TRBV15 to TRBJ2-5; a possible D gene is TRBD2 (6 bases). This CDR3 region has 14 residues. The ends were cut back, 1 base at V and 5 bases at J, with 11 bases in the middle. Germline CDR1 and CDR2: LNHNV and YYDKDF (reference sequence).

The chain has TRBV5-1 and TRBJ1-5; possible D gene TRBD1, 6 bases. The CDR3 runs to 17 residues. Trimming took 3 bases from V and 4 from J, leaving 20 bases between them. The V gene's germline CDR1 is SGHRS and CDR2 YFSETQ. The CDR3 DNA reads TGCGCCAGCAGCTCTGGACTGGATGGGCAGGGGAATCAGCCCCAGCATTTT. Translated, it gives CASSSGLDGQGNQPQHF.

The V and J genes are TRBV9 and TRBJ2-5, with unresolved D. Germline CDR1 SGDLS, CDR2 YYNGEE. The CDR3 covers 10 residues. Trimming pared 3 bases from V and 6 bases from J, leaving 3 bases between. The CDR3 DNA sequence: TGTGCCAGCAGCGATAAGACCCAGTACTTC. This sequence encodes CASSDKTQYF.

The rearrangement links TRBV6-4 to TRBJ2-1, with D perhaps matching TRBD2 (6 bases). This CDR3 spans 12 amino acids. Germline V gives CDR1 MRHNA, CDR2 SNTAGT. Trimming took off 8 bases at V and 5 bases at J, with 10 bases between the two ends. CDR3 sequence: CASPEGHNEQFF. The DNA of the CDR3 is TGTGCCAGCCCGGAGGGTCACAATGAGCAGTTCTTC.

The V and J genes are TRBV9 and TRBJ2-3; 10 bases agree with TRBD2. The CDR3 loop spans 16 amino acids. CDR1 SGDLS and CDR2 YYNGEE come from the germline V gene. Trimming cost V 4 bases and J 0 bases; bases outside gene matches: 5. The CDR3 DNA reads as TGTGCCAGCAGCCCCACTAGCGGGGCTAGCACAGATACGCAGTATTTT. This gives the protein CASSPTSGASTDTQYF.

The V call is TRBV19, the J call TRBJ2-3, with TRBD1 identical over 9 bases. The CDR3 consists of 12 residues. CDR1 is LNHDA, CDR2 SQIVND, per germline (reference sequence). V was pared by 7 bases and J by 10 bases, with 6 bases of the junction left unmatched. Here the CDR3 DNA reads TGTGCCAGTACCCTCGGACAGGGGCCGCAGTATTTT. Protein: CASTLGQGPQYF.

The rearrangement links TRBV9 to TRBJ2-4; D possibly corresponds to TRBD1 (6 bases). The CDR3 length is 14 residues. Germline V lookup: CDR1 SGDLS, CDR2 YYNGEE. Trimming took 3 bases from V and 7 from J, leaving 14 bases between them. The DNA of the CDR3 is TGTGCCAGCAGCGCCACAGGGTCGGTCAACATTCAGTACTTC. This sequence encodes CASSATGSVNIQYF.

The rearrangement links TRBV11-1 to TRBJ1-2, with D maybe TRBD1 (5 bases). V was cut by 6 bases and J by 3 bases, with 14 bases left in between. The germline gives CDR1 SGHAT, CDR2 FQDESV (reference sequence). The CDR3 has 14 residues. The CDR3 sequence is CASRPGTGDYGYTF. CDR3 DNA sequence: TGTGCCAGCAGACCTGGGACGGGGGACTATGGCTACACCTTC.

The V call is TRBV30, the J call TRBJ2-3; 8 bases agree with TRBD2. CDR3 length: 14 residues. Germline V CDR1 and CDR2: GTSNPN, SVGIG (reference sequence). Trimming cost V 3 bases and J 3 bases; bases outside gene matches: 5. The CDR3 spells CAWRGLGTTDTQYF. Here the CDR3 DNA reads TGTGCCTGGAGGGGACTAGGGACGACAGATACGCAGTATTTT.

This rearrangement joins TRBV28 to TRBJ2-3; no reliable D call. Germline CDR1 reads MDHEN; CDR2 reads SYDVKM. With 2 bases removed from V and 6 bases from J, the gap between germline ends came to 6 bases. The CDR3 runs to 12 residues. The CDR3 sequence: CASSLPRDTQYF. Here the CDR3 DNA reads TGTGCCAGCAGTTTACCGCGCGATACGCAGTATTTT.

The rearrangement links TRBV28 to TRBJ2-7, with TRBD2 identical over 8 bases. The CDR3 runs 13 residues. Germline CDR1 MDHEN, CDR2 SYDVKM. Germline trimming cut 8 bases from V and 0 bases from J; bases unmatched to any gene: 3. The CDR3: CASLRGVSYEQYF. CDR3 DNA sequence: TGTGCCAGCCTGCGGGGGGTCTCCTACGAGCAGTACTTC.

The chain links TRBV28 to TRBJ2-5, with a possible D match to TRBD1 (6 bases). CDR3 length equals 15 residues. The germline gives CDR1 MDHEN, CDR2 SYDVKM. The V and J ends lost 0 bases and 2 bases respectively, with 10 bases between them. CDR3 amino acids: CASSLWGTKQETQYF. The CDR3 DNA sequence: TGTGCCAGCAGTTTATGGGGGACAAAACAAGAGACCCAGTACTTC.

J is TRBJ2-2 and V is TRBV9, with TRBD2 identical over 8 bases. Germline V gene data show CDR1 as SGDLS and CDR2 as YYNGEE. V lost 4 bases and J lost 4; bases outside the gene matches: 6. The CDR3 has 15 residues. The CDR3 nucleotides are TGTGCCAGCAGCCGGGAGGGGGGGGTCACCGGGGAGCTGTTTTTT. Protein sequence: CASSREGGVTGELFF.

This chain connects TRBV2 to TRBJ1-1, with D tentatively TRBD1 (5 bases). CDR3 length equals 12 residues. The ends were cut back, 6 bases at V and 8 bases at J, with 13 bases in the middle. Germline V gene lookup returns CDR1 SNHLY and CDR2 FYNNEI. CDR3 bases: TGTGCCAGCAGCATTAAGACAGTGGAAGCTTTCTTT. This encodes CASSIKTVEAFF.

In regard to this clone: This sample also contains other DNA sequences that code for the same CDR3. The chain links TRBV5-1 to TRBJ2-5, with a possible D match to TRBD2 (6 bases). V lost 0 bases, J lost 1 base, and 7 bases lay in between. The germline gives CDR1 SGHRS, CDR2 YFSETQ. The CDR3 spans 14 residues. The CDR3 loop is CASSLVSGQETQYF. The CDR3 nucleotides are TGCGCCAGCAGCTTGGTTAGCGGCCAAGAGACCCAGTACTTC.

This clone was seen a single time. This chain connects TRBV18 to TRBJ1-2; no firm D call. The CDR3 extends over 14 amino acids. The germline gives CDR1 KGHSH, CDR2 LQKENI. The V and J ends lost 1 base and 7 bases respectively, with 13 bases between them. The CDR3 region has the DNA TGTGCCAGCTCACCACGAGACACTGTGGGTGGCTACACCTTC. Amino acids: CASSPRDTVGGYTF.